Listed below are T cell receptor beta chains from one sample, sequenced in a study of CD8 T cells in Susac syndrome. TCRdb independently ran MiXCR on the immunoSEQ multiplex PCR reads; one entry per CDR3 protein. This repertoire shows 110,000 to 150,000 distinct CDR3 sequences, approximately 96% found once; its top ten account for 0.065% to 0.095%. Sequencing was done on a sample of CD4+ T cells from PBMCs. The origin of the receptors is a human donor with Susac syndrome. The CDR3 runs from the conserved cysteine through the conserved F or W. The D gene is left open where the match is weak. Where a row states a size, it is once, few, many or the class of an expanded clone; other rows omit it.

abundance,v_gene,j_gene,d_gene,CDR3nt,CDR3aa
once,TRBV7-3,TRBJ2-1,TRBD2,TGTGCCAGCAGCAATGGGGGGGGAGATTACAATGAGCAGTTCTTC,CASSNGGGDYNEQFF
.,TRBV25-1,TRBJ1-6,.,TGTGCCAGCAGTTGGCGGTTTAATTCACCCCTCCACTTT,CASSWRFNSPLHF
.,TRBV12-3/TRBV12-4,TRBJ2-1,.,TGTGCCAGCAGGAAGGGGGATGAGCAGTTCTTC,CASRKGDEQFF
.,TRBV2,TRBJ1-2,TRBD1,TGTGCCAGCCAGCCCGGGGCAGGGGGCCTCTATGGCTACACCTTC,CASQPGAGGLYGYTF
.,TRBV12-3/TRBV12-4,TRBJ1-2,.,TGTGCCAGCAGTCTCCACCAGGCCCATGCTATGAGTTACACCTTC,CASSLHQAHAMSYTF
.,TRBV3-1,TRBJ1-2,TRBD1,TGTGCCAGCAGCCGTATGGGACAGAACTATGGCTACACCTTC,CASSRMGQNYGYTF
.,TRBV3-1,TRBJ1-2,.,TGTGCCAGCACCCGAAGGGATGGGGTGGGAGGCTACACCTTC,CASTRRDGVGGYTF
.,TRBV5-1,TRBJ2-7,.,TGCGCCAGCAGCTTGGACGACACGTCCCTCGAGCAGTACTTC,CASSLDDTSLEQYF
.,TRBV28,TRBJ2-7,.,TGTGCCAGCAGTTTCCGAGTATACCCCTACGAGCAGTACTTC,CASSFRVYPYEQYF
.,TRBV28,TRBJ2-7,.,TGTGCCAGCAGTCCCGGGCAATACTACTACGAGCAGTACTTC,CASSPGQYYYEQYF
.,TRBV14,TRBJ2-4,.,TGTGCCAGCAGCGCGGTAGGCGGTATAGCCAAAAACATTCAGTACTTC,CASSAVGGIAKNIQYF
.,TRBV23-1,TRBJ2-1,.,TGCGCCAGCAGTCAATCTGCTAAGCAGTTCTTC,CASSQSAKQFF
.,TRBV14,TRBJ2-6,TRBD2,TGTGCCAGCAGCCAAGAAGTGCGGGGGGCGTCTGGGGCCAACGTCCTGACTTTC,CASSQEVRGASGANVLTF
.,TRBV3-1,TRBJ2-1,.,TGTGCCAGCAGCCATTCCGGGAACGGATACAATGAGCAGTTCTTC,CASSHSGNGYNEQFF
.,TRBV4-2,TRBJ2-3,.,TGTGCCAGCAGCCAAGAGGGGCCGAAGCCAGATACGCAGTATTTT,CASSQEGPKPDTQYF
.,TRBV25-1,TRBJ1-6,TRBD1,TGTGCCAGCAGTCTTGAGACAGGGCTTTCACCCCTCCACTTT,CASSLETGLSPLHF
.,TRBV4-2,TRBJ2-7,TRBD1,TGTGCCAGCAGCCAAGGCTCAACCGGGACAGGATTGTTCGAGCAGTACTTC,CASSQGSTGTGLFEQYF
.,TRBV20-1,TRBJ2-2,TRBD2,TGCAGTGCTAGGGGGGGACTAGCGGGCTCCGGGGAGCTGTTTTTT,CSARGGLAGSGELFF
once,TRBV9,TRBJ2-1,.,TGTGCCAGCAGCCCATCGGACTGGTACAATGAGCAGTTCTTC,CASSPSDWYNEQFF
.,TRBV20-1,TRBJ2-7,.,TGCAGTGCCCGGGCACAGGCAAGCTCCTACGAGCAGTACTTC,CSARAQASSYEQYF
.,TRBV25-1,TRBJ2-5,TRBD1,TGTGCCAGCAGTGAATCTGGGGGCAGGGGGCTGGAGACCCAGTACTTC,CASSESGGRGLETQYF
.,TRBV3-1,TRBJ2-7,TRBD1,TGTGCCAGCAGCCAAGGACAGGGGGCCAACGAGCAGTACTTC,CASSQGQGANEQYF
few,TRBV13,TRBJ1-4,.,TGTGCCAGCAGTTTAAGGGCAACTAATGAAAAACTGTTTTTT,CASSLRATNEKLFF
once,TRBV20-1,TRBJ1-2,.,TGCAGTGCTAGAGGGCCGCCTCCTAACTATGGCTACACCTTC,CSARGPPPNYGYTF
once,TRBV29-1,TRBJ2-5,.,TGCAGCGGAGGGGGACCCCGGGAGACCCAGTACTTC,CSGGGPRETQYF
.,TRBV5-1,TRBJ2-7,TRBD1,TGCGCCAGCAGCTCCCTCGAGACAGGGGGCAACGAGCAGTACTTC,CASSSLETGGNEQYF
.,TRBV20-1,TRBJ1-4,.,TGCAGTGCCAACGACAGGAGGAGTGAAAAACTGTTTTTT,CSANDRRSEKLFF
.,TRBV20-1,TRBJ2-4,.,TGCAGTGCTGTCTATGGCCCTATAGCCAAAAACATTCAGTACTTC,CSAVYGPIAKNIQYF
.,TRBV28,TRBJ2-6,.,TGTGCCAGCACCAGGGGAGATAGTGCTGGGGCCAACGTCCTGACTTTC,CASTRGDSAGANVLTF
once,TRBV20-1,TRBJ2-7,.,TGCAGTGCTAGAGCCGGGGGCGGACCACCATACGAGCAGTACTTC,CSARAGGGPPYEQYF
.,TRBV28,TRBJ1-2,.,TGTGCCAGCATCGACTCGGGGGCTCCCACCTTC,CASIDSGAPTF
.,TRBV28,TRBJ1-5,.,TGTGCCAGCATATCAGGGAGAAATCAGCCCCAGCATTTT,CASISGRNQPQHF
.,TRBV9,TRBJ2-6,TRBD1,TGTGCCAGCAGCGCGGACAGGAAGAGAAACTCTGGGGCCAACGTCCTGACTTTC,CASSADRKRNSGANVLTF
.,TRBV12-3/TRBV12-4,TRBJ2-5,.,TGTGCCAGCGCTAAGACCGGGACTGCGCAAGAGACCCAGTACTTC,CASAKTGTAQETQYF
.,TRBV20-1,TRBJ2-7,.,TGCAGTGCTAGAGATGCCCAGGGTCCTACCTACGAGCAGTACTTC,CSARDAQGPTYEQYF
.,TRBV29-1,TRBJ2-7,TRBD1,TGCAGCGTTGAAGATCAAGGAACAGGGGCCCACGAGCAGTACTTC,CSVEDQGTGAHEQYF
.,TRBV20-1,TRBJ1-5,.,TGCAGTGCCAACCGGGGAGGCAATCAGCCCCAGCATTTT,CSANRGGNQPQHF
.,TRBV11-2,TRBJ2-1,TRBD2,TGTGCCAGCCGAATTGCTGGGACTAGCGGGAGAAAGTCACGGAATGAGCAGTTCTTC,CASRIAGTSGRKSRNEQFF
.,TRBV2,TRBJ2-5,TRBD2,TGTGCCAGCACCTGGACGGCGGGAGGGAAAGAGACCCAGTACTTC,CASTWTAGGKETQYF
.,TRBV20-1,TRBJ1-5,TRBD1,TGCAGTGCTAGTACAGGGGGTAGCCAGCCCCAGCATTTT,CSASTGGSQPQHF
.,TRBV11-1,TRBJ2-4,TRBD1,TGTGCCAGCAGCCCGACAGGGGCCGCCAAAAACATTCAGTACTTC,CASSPTGAAKNIQYF
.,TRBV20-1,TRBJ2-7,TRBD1,TGCAGTGCTAGGGACAGGGCAGAGTACGAGCAGTACTTC,CSARDRAEYEQYF
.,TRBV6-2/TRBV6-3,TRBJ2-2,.,TGTGCCAGCCAGGACACTAACACCGGGGAGCTGTTTTTT,CASQDTNTGELFF
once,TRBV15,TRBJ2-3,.,TGTGCCACCAGCAGGGACTTGCACACAGATACGCAGTATTTT,CATSRDLHTDTQYF
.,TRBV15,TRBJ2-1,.,TGTGCCACCAGCAGAGGACTACCCGGGAACTACAATGAGCAGTTCTTC,CATSRGLPGNYNEQFF
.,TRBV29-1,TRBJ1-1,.,TGCAGCGTAAGGGGGACGGGGAACACTGAAGCTTTCTTT,CSVRGTGNTEAFF
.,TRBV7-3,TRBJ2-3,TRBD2,TGTGCCAGCAGCCCCCCAGGAGAGCGGGGGGATCGAGTTACGCAGTATTTT,CASSPPGERGDRVTQYF
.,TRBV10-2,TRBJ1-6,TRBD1,TGCGCCAGCAGTCAGAACTTCCGGGACAGATACAATTCACCCCTCCACTTT,CASSQNFRDRYNSPLHF
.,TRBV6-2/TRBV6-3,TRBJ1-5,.,TGTGCCAGCAGTTACTCGGTTCGGGGCGGCAATCAGCCCCAGCATTTT,CASSYSVRGGNQPQHF
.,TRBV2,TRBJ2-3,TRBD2,TGTGCCAGCTTGGACCTTAGCGGGAGAGCAGATACGCAGTATTTT,CASLDLSGRADTQYF
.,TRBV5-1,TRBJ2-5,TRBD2,TGCGCCAGCAGCCGTACTAGCGGGGCCCAAGAGACCCAGTACTTC,CASSRTSGAQETQYF